This is a list of T cell receptor beta chains from one sample in a study of CD8+ T cells in alopecia areata. Sequencing was performed with immunoSEQ multiplex PCR; in TCRdb, only in-frame clones are kept and a portion is missing. Among 200,000 to 250,000 clones listed, more than 55% were seen once. The specimen comprised CD4+ T cells sorted from blood, sampled at week 44, from a patient treated with tofacitinib. The source of these receptors is a human donor with alopecia areata. Each CDR3 is given with its conserved first and last residue. D genes are given only for firm matches. The listing skips clone size in some rows; elsewhere it reads once, few, many or a size class.

d_gene	j_gene	v_gene	abundance	CDR3nt	CDR3aa
TRBD1	TRBJ2-3	TRBV6-4	few	TGTGCCAGCAGTGACAGGGGGCAGGGCACAGATACGCAGTATTTT	CASSDRGQGTDTQYF
.	TRBJ1-1	TRBV9	.	TGTGCCAGCAGCGTAGAGGGGAACACTGAAGCTTTCTTT	CASSVEGNTEAFF
.	TRBJ2-2	TRBV27	.	TGTGCCAGCAGTTTAGAAGGGGCGAACACCGGGGAGCTGTTTTTT	CASSLEGANTGELFF
TRBD1	TRBJ2-6	TRBV11-2	.	TGTGCCAGCAGTCTCACGACAGGGCCCCACTCTGGGGCCAACGTCCTGACTTTC	CASSLTTGPHSGANVLTF
.	TRBJ1-2	TRBV2	.	TGTGCCAGCAGATTAGTGGAGGGAGGGGACTATGGCTACACCTTC	CASRLVEGGDYGYTF
.	TRBJ1-2	TRBV20-1	.	TGCAGTGTCGTCTTTAACTATGGCTACACCTTC	CSVVFNYGYTF
.	TRBJ2-3	TRBV7-3	.	TGTGCCAGCGGAACCGGACTAACTAGGGATACGCAGTATTTT	CASGTGLTRDTQYF
.	TRBJ2-2	TRBV18	few	TGTGCCAGCTCACCACCTTATACAGCCGGGGAGCTGTTTTTT	CASSPPYTAGELFF
.	TRBJ1-1	TRBV29-1	few	TGCAGCGTACGGTTGAACACTGAAGCTTTCTTT	CSVRLNTEAFF
.	TRBJ2-3	TRBV30	.	TGTGCCTGGAGTGTACCCGGAGGGATCACAGATACGCAGTATTTT	CAWSVPGGITDTQYF
.	TRBJ1-1	TRBV29-1	few	TGCAGCGTTGGGCGACAGCTGAACACTGAAGCTTTCTTT	CSVGRQLNTEAFF
.	TRBJ2-2	TRBV5-4	few	TGTGCCAGCAGCTTGGACAGCGGCCAGAACACCGGGGAGCTGTTTTTT	CASSLDSGQNTGELFF
.	TRBJ2-3	TRBV29-1	.	TGCAGCGTTGACAGGGTGGCGGGCGATTTCACAGATACGCAGTATTTT	CSVDRVAGDFTDTQYF
.	TRBJ2-7	TRBV7-9	few	TGTGCCAGCAGCTCCCACAGGGAGGCGAGCTTTTACTTC	CASSSHREASFYF
.	TRBJ2-1	TRBV4-3	.	TGCGCCAGCAGCCAAGATATGTTTGGCTACAATGAGCAGTTCTTC	CASSQDMFGYNEQFF
.	TRBJ1-2	TRBV30	.	TGTGCCAGACGGGACATCAGTAACTATGGCTACACCTTC	CARRDISNYGYTF
.	TRBJ1-3	TRBV4-1	few	TGCGCCAGCAGCCAAGAGCGGGACTCTGGAGATTTT	CASSQERDSGDF
TRBD2	TRBJ2-2	TRBV19	.	TGTGCCATCCGTGCTGCGGGGGAGACCGGGGAGCTGTTTTTT	CAIRAAGETGELFF
.	TRBJ2-7	TRBV5-6	once	TGTGCCAGCAGCTACGTGGAAGCGTACGAGCAGTACTTC	CASSYVEAYEQYF
TRBD1	TRBJ2-7	TRBV4-1	many	TGCGCCAGCAGCCCGGGCAACCGGGACAGAGTCTACGAGCAGTACTTC	CASSPGNRDRVYEQYF
.	TRBJ1-6	TRBV25-1	.	TGTGCCAGCAGTGCCCTCGCGGGGCAATATTCACCCCTCCACTTT	CASSALAGQYSPLHF
.	TRBJ1-5	TRBV19	.	TGTGCCAGTAGTGTCAACACTCCCAATCAGCCCCAGCATTTT	CASSVNTPNQPQHF
.	TRBJ1-2	TRBV29-1	.	TGCCGGGGCTATGGCTACACCTTC	CRGYGYTF
.	TRBJ2-2	TRBV29-1	once	TGCAGCGTTGGACGACTAGGGGACAGAAACACCGGGGAGCTGTTTTTT	CSVGRLGDRNTGELFF
.	TRBJ2-3	TRBV27	.	TGTGCCAGCCACCCCCACTCCCTCACAGATACGCAGTATTTT	CASHPHSLTDTQYF
.	TRBJ2-5	TRBV28	.	TGTGCCAGCAGTCTCAGGGCCGGGCCCGAGACCCAGTACTTC	CASSLRAGPETQYF
TRBD1	TRBJ1-4	TRBV6-6	few	TGTGCCAGTCTCGGACAGGGGAGGTTTGGGGAAAAACTGTTTTTT	CASLGQGRFGEKLFF
TRBD2	TRBJ2-7	TRBV29-1	.	TGCAGCGTTGTGGGGGGGTCTCGGTACGAGCAGTACTTC	CSVVGGSRYEQYF
.	TRBJ2-3	TRBV2	.	TGTGCCAGCAGTGAAAGCCCCCATACGCAGTATTTT	CASSESPHTQYF
TRBD1	TRBJ2-5	TRBV12-5	.	TGTGCTAGTGGTTCCATGACAGGGCGAGAGACCCAGTACTTC	CASGSMTGRETQYF
.	TRBJ2-7	TRBV9	.	TGTGCCAGCAGCCGGGACTCTAACTACGAGCAGTACTTC	CASSRDSNYEQYF
.	TRBJ1-6	TRBV11-2	.	TGTGCCAGCAGCCCCAGACAGTTTTATAATTCACCCCTCCACTTT	CASSPRQFYNSPLHF
.	TRBJ1-1	TRBV4-3	.	TGCGCCAGCAGCCAACAAGATAGAATCATGGGACATGAAGCTTTCTTT	CASSQQDRIMGHEAFF
.	TRBJ1-2	TRBV6-5	.	TGTGCCAGCAGTCAAGAGCGGGCAAACTATGGCTACACCTTC	CASSQERANYGYTF
.	TRBJ1-2	TRBV14	.	TGTGCCAGCAGCCAAGAAACAGGATACTATGGCTACACCTTC	CASSQETGYYGYTF
.	TRBJ1-4	TRBV4-1	.	TGCGCCAGCAGCCAAGCGGCCTCCTTCGGAACCCTTAATGAAAAACTGTTTTTT	CASSQAASFGTLNEKLFF
.	TRBJ1-1	TRBV30	.	TGTGCCTGGAGTACCGCCGGGACGAAGCCCACTGAAGCTTTCTTT	CAWSTAGTKPTEAFF
.	TRBJ2-6	TRBV29-1	.	TGCAGCGTTGATGGGAACTCTGGGGCCAACGTCCTGACTTTC	CSVDGNSGANVLTF
.	TRBJ2-1	TRBV6-1	few	TGTGCCAGCAGTGACGGGCCCGCCAATGAGCAGTTCTTC	CASSDGPANEQFF
.	TRBJ1-4	TRBV29-1	.	TGCAGCGCCTCCATCGGGGCAGGGGCACTGTTTTTT	CSASIGAGALFF
.	TRBJ1-2	TRBV4-3	.	TGCGCCAGCAGCCAAGATGTGAAGGCCCTTTGGGGCTACACCTTC	CASSQDVKALWGYTF
TRBD1	TRBJ1-5	TRBV7-8	.	TGTGCCAGCAGCTCAGGGGGCAGTCAGCCCCAGCATTTT	CASSSGGSQPQHF
.	TRBJ1-6	TRBV30	.	TGTGCCTGGAGTGGAAGCAGTAATTCACCCCTCCACTTT	CAWSGSSNSPLHF
.	TRBJ1-1	TRBV6-5	.	TGTGCCAGCAGTTACTCGGGGCAGGGCGGAGCTTTCTTT	CASSYSGQGGAFF
TRBD1	TRBJ2-7	TRBV29-1	once	TGCAGCGTGAGGACAGGGGGCACCTACGAGCAGTACTTC	CSVRTGGTYEQYF
.	TRBJ1-2	TRBV9	.	TGTGCCAGCAGTCCCTCGGGCCGCCGAGGCTACACCTTC	CASSPSGRRGYTF
TRBD1	TRBJ1-6	TRBV19	.	TGTGCCAGTAGAGAGGGGGCCGGTCTGAATTCACCCCTCCACTTT	CASREGAGLNSPLHF
.	TRBJ1-1	TRBV9	.	TGTGCCAGCAGACCAACAGGGATGGAGAACACTGAAGCTTTCTTT	CASRPTGMENTEAFF
.	TRBJ1-2	TRBV9	.	TGTGCCAGCAGCGTGACAGGCAGCTATGGCTACACCTTC	CASSVTGSYGYTF
TRBD2	TRBJ2-7	TRBV7-2	.	TGTGCCAGCAGCTTAGCCCGGACTAGCGGGGGTCACGAGCAGTACTTC	CASSLARTSGGHEQYF
.	TRBJ1-1	TRBV5-1	.	TGCGCCAGCGGTGGGACCGGCTCCTCTGAAGCTTTCTTT	CASGGTGSSEAFF
.	TRBJ2-7	TRBV7-2	.	TGTGCCAGCAGTCCAACACAGGGTTTGAGAGAGCAGTACTTC	CASSPTQGLREQYF